Below, 12 T cell receptor beta chains from the same sample are listed, as sequenced in a study of T-cell reconstitution after alpha-beta-depleted transplantation in children. Preparation of the TCRbeta library involved a method that used unique molecular identifiers. MiXCR, applied by TCRdb to the PCR reads, yields one record per CDR3 protein. The table lists approximately 520,000 distinct CDR3 sequences, approximately 29% of them singletons. This sample comprised PBMCs from the stem cell graft donor, obtained from the stem cell graft. Receptors were obtained from a human donor who donated a stem cell graft to a child with aplastic anemia.

The chain couples TRBV28 to TRBJ2-5; 10 bases agree with TRBD2. Germline values: CDR1 MDHEN, CDR2 SYDVKM. CDR3 length equals 16 residues. J was trimmed by 5 bases and V by 3 bases; bases with no gene match: 9. CDR3 sequence reads: CASSFPSGRAGETQYF. The CDR3 DNA reads TGTGCCAGCAGTTTTCCCAGCGGGAGGGCCGGGGAGACCCAGTACTTC.

The chain employs TRBV12-3 or TRBV12-4 and TRBJ1-2; TRBD1 matches at 11 bases. The junction had 12 bases not matched to a gene; V was cut back by 5 bases and J by 4 bases. The CDR3 consists of 17 residues. CDR3 in DNA: TGTGCCAGCAGTCCCCACCCCGGACAGGGGGCAGTCTATGGCTACACCTTC. Translating it yields CASSPHPGQGAVYGYTF.

The chain carries TRBV29-1 and TRBJ2-1, with D perhaps TRBD2 (5 bases). CDR3 length equals 19 residues. V lost 3 bases to trimming and J lost 0 bases, with 24 bases between them. Looked up from germline, CDR1 is SQVTM and CDR2 is ANQGSEA. Written as DNA, the CDR3 is TGCAGCGTTGATGGACCTCGAGATCGGTTGAGGGTCTCCTACAATGAGCAGTTCTTC. This translates into CSVDGPRDRLRVSYNEQFF.

The sample holds a few counts of this clonotype. The rearrangement joins TRBV11-1 to TRBJ2-1; TRBD2 matches 15 bases. The CDR3 spans 19 residues. Germline values: CDR1 SGHAT, CDR2 FQDESV (reference sequence). The V gene end was trimmed by 2 bases and the J gene end by 2 bases; junction bases not matched to a gene: 7. CDR3 sequence (DNA): TGTGCCAGCAGCTTAACCGGGACTAGCGGGAGGCACACCTACAATGAGCAGTTCTTC. This encodes CASSLTGTSGRHTYNEQFF.

This chain uses TRBV27 with TRBJ2-1; 12 bases line up with TRBD2. The germline V gene has CDR1 MNHEY and CDR2 SMNVEV (reference sequence). V trimming: 0 bases; J trimming: 9 bases; junction bases outside the gene matches: 3. The CDR3 spans 15 residues. The CDR3: CASSLSTSGGGEQFF. CDR3 nucleotide sequence: TGTGCCAGCAGTTTATCGACTAGCGGGGGCGGTGAGCAGTTCTTC.

J is TRBJ2-5 and V is TRBV6-1; tentative D call: TRBD2 (5 bases). V lost 7 bases, J lost 5 bases, and 17 bases lay in between. The CDR3 consists of 14 residues. CDR1 MNHNS and CDR2 SASEGT come from the germline V gene. This CDR3 is CASKKQLTGETQYF. The DNA of the CDR3 is TGTGCCAGCAAAAAACAGCTCACGGGGGAGACCCAGTACTTC.

The rearrangement uses TRBV11-3 and TRBJ2-3, with no clear D. CDR3 size: 14 residues. Germline lookup yields CDR1 SGHNT and CDR2 YENEEA. V was shortened by 3 bases and J by 2 bases, with 9 bases between the two germline ends. The CDR3 loop reads CASSLLAHTDTQYF. The CDR3 DNA reads as TGTGCCAGCAGCTTGTTGGCGCACACAGATACGCAGTATTTT.

The chain is built from TRBV21-1 and TRBJ1-1. TRBV21-1 constitutes a pseudogene. The CDR3 totals 18 residues. The CDR3, as DNA: TGTGCCAGCAGCAAATTCGGATTCTGGGGAGCGTGGACGTGGGAACCTTTCTTT. Its translation: CASSKFGFWGAWTWEPFF.

The chain uses TRBV7-2 and TRBJ2-7; 8 bases map to TRBD2. Unmatched junction bases numbered 6, after V lost 1 base and J lost 1 base. There are 16 residues in the CDR3. Germline assignment: CDR1 SGHTA and CDR2 FQGNSA. The CDR3 DNA reads TGTGCCAGCAGCTTAGGAGGCACTAGCGGATCCTACGAGCAGTACTTC. It encodes CASSLGGTSGSYEQYF.

The V and J genes are TRBV13 and TRBJ2-7; the D is unclear. The CDR3 length is 13 residues. Trimming left V 0 bases short and J 6 bases short, with 9 bases between. Per the germline V gene, CDR1 is PRHDT and CDR2 is FYEKMQ (reference sequence). CDR3 sequence reads: CASSLGVKAEQYV. The CDR3 DNA reads as TGTGCCAGCAGCTTAGGCGTTAAGGCCGAGCAGTACGTC.

The chain recombines TRBV7-9 with TRBJ1-1, with 7 bases fitting TRBD1. The length of the CDR3 is 16 residues. Germline V gives CDR1 SEHNR, CDR2 FQNEAQ (reference sequence). V shed 5 bases and J 3 bases; nucleotides not matched to a gene: 12. The CDR3 loop reads CASSPKVGGRDTEAFF. CDR3 nucleotides: TGTGCCAGCAGCCCTAAGGTAGGGGGCAGGGACACTGAAGCTTTCTTT.

V and J are TRBV7-2 and TRBJ2-1; no firm D call. Trimming shortened V by 4 bases and J by 0 bases, and 13 bases separated the two germline ends. The CDR3 runs 16 residues. Germline CDR1 reads SGHTA; CDR2 reads FQGNSA. The CDR3 loop reads CASSSRSVSSYNEQFF. Here the CDR3 DNA reads TGTGCCAGCAGCTCCAGAAGCGTGAGCTCCTACAATGAGCAGTTCTTC.